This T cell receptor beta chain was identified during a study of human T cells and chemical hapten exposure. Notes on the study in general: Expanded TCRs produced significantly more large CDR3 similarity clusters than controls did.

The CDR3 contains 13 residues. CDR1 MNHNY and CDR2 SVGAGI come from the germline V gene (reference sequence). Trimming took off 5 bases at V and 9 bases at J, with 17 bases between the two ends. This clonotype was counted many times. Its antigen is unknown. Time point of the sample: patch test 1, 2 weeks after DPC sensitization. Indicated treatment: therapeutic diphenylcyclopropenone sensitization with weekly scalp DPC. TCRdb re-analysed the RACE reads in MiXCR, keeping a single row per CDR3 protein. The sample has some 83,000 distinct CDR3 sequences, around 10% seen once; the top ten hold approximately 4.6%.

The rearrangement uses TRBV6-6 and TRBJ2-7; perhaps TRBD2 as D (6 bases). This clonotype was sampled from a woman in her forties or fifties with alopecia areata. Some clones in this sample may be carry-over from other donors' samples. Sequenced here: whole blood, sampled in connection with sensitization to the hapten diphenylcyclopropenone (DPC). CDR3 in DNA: TGTGCCAGCAGTACTCCTACGAAGGAGGGGCAGTACTTC. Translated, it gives CASSTPTKEGQYF.